These 26 T cell receptor beta chains share one sample of origin, sequenced in a study of blood T cell repertoires in COVID-19. TCRdb's table, derived via immunoSEQ multiplex PCR, lists solely in-frame clones and lacks some. The sample lists about 360,000 clones; around 86% were seen once. Specimen: peripheral blood. The source is a human donor in a cohort sampled during active COVID-19.

The CDR3 reads CASSSPTGENTEAFF. Written as DNA, the CDR3 is TGTGCCAGCAGTTCCCCGACAGGAGAGAACACTGAAGCTTTCTTT. V is TRBV28 and J is TRBJ1-1; possibly TRBD1 for D (6 bases). The CDR3 loop spans 15 amino acids. Germline CDR1 reads MDHEN; CDR2 reads SYDVKM. V lost 4 bases and J lost 1, with 13 bases in between.

The V gene is TRBV2, the J gene TRBJ2-4; no clear D gene. The CDR3 sequence is 15 residues long. Germline values: CDR1 SNHLY, CDR2 FYNNEI. With 2 bases removed from V and 2 bases from J, the gap between germline ends came to 10 bases. The DNA of the CDR3 is TGTGCCAGCAGTGAACGAAGCACTCCCAAAAACATTCAGTACTTC. Translated, it gives CASSERSTPKNIQYF. The variable domain in full, completed from reference TRBV2 and TRBJ2-4, reads EPEVTQTPSHQVTQMGQEVILRCVPISNHLYFYWYRQILGQKVEFLVSFYNNEISEKSEIFDDQFSVERPDGSNFTLKIRSTKLEDSAMYFCASSERSTPKNIQYFGAGTRLSVL.

The chain carries TRBV29-1 and TRBJ1-2; possible D gene TRBD1, 6 bases. CDR1 and CDR2 from the germline V gene are SQVTM and ANQGSEA. The CDR3 is made up of 13 amino acids. Between the trimmed V and J ends, which lost 4 bases and 8 bases, there was a span of 17 bases. CDR3 in DNA: TGCAGCGTTGCAGGAGACAGGCTCGAGGGCTACACCTTC. Its translation: CSVAGDRLEGYTF.

The chain carries TRBV3-1 (or the pseudogene TRBV3-2) and TRBJ2-7; 7 bases are shared with TRBD2. This CDR3 has 13 amino acids. CDR1 and CDR2 from the germline V gene are LGHDT and YNNKEL (reference sequence). V trimming: 4 bases; J trimming: 3 bases; junction bases outside the gene matches: 3. CDR3 bases: TGTGCCAGCAGCCCCCGCGGGAGCTACGAGCAGTACTTC. This encodes CASSPRGSYEQYF.

The chain combines TRBV5-1 with TRBJ1-1, with 7 bases matching TRBD1. This CDR3 region has 13 residues. In germline, CDR1 is SGHRS, CDR2 YFSETQ. Losses at the gene ends were 0 bases for V and 8 bases for J; bases not matched to a gene: 4. The CDR3 sequence: CASSLAGGQEAFF. CDR3 sequence (DNA): TGCGCCAGCAGCTTGGCAGGGGGGCAGGAAGCTTTCTTT. Together with reference TRBV5-1 and TRBJ1-1, the CDR3 gives the full variable domain: KAGVTQTPRYLIKTRGQQVTLSCSPISGHRSVSWYQQTPGQGLQFLFEYFSETQRNKGNFPGRFSGRQFSNSRSEMNVSTLELGDSALYLCASSLAGGQEAFFGQGTRLTVV.

Concerning this clone: At one boundary the junction diverges from the germline segment, which might be a read error. The chain carries TRBV7-7 and TRBJ2-6, with a tentative D call TRBD2 (6 bases). The CDR3 consists of 19 residues. Germline lookup yields CDR1 SSHAT and CDR2 FNYEAQ (reference sequence). The CDR3 sequence: CASSPFPAGGLSGANVLTF. The CDR3 DNA is TGTGCTAGCAGCCCTTTTCCTGCCGGGGGACTCTCTGGGGCCAACGTCCTGACTTTC.

The genes are TRBV5-6 and TRBJ1-5; 9 nucleotides line up with TRBD1. The CDR3 has 15 residues. J lost 4 bases, V lost 1 base, and 3 bases had no gene match. Germline lookup yields CDR1 SGHDT and CDR2 YYEEEE. Here the CDR3 reads CASSLRDRVNQPQHF. DNA of the CDR3: TGTGCCAGCAGCTTGCGGGACAGGGTTAATCAGCCCCAGCATTTT.

The chain has TRBV18 and TRBJ2-3; 7 nucleotides match TRBD1. This CDR3 comprises 14 residues. J gave up 1 base and V 5 bases, and 3 bases lay outside the gene matches. The V gene's germline CDR1 is KGHSH and CDR2 LQKENI. The CDR3 bases are TGTGCCAGCTCAGGGACAGCCGGCACAGATACGCAGTATTTT. Translating it yields CASSGTAGTDTQYF.

J is TRBJ2-7 and V is TRBV4-1; unclear D gene. CDR1 and CDR2 from the germline V gene are MGHRA and YSYEKL. V was shortened by 0 bases and J by 3 bases, with 12 bases between the two germline ends. The CDR3 is 15 residues long. The CDR3 is CASSQDRLSRYEQYF. For the CDR3, the DNA is TGCGCCAGCAGCCAAGATCGCCTCAGTCGCTACGAGCAGTACTTC.

This chain uses TRBV16 with TRBJ1-2; 9 nucleotides match TRBD1. Per the germline V gene, CDR1 is KGHSY and CDR2 is FQNENV. After removal of 4 bases from V and 3 bases from J, the junction contained 6 bases not matched to a gene. The CDR3 consists of 15 residues. The CDR3 is CASSLTGGVDYGYTF. The CDR3 nucleotides read TGTGCCAGCAGCCTCACAGGGGGCGTCGACTATGGCTACACCTTC.

The rearrangement uses TRBV28 and TRBJ2-7; a possible D gene is TRBD2 (5 bases). Germline V gives CDR1 MDHEN, CDR2 SYDVKM. The CDR3 is 14 residues long. Between the trimmed V and J ends, which lost 4 bases and 4 bases, there was a span of 14 bases. CDR3: CASSSPLEEYEQYF. CDR3 coding DNA: TGTGCCAGCAGTTCTCCCTTGGAGGAATACGAGCAGTACTTC.

This clone has a single count. The chain carries TRBV5-6 and TRBJ1-2; D ambiguous. CDR3 size: 13 residues. Germline CDR1 is SGHDT and CDR2 is YYEEEE. Between the trimmed V and J ends, which lost 5 bases and 8 bases, there was a span of 16 bases. CDR3 sequence reads: CASSRPGGYGYTF. For the CDR3, the DNA is TGTGCCAGCAGTCGCCCCGGCGGTTACGGCTACACCTTC.

The rearrangement links TRBV7-9 to TRBJ2-7; D remains unclear. CDR1 is SEHNR and CDR2 is FQNEAQ in the germline V gene (reference sequence). Deletions cut 1 base from V and 3 bases from J, with 16 bases between. The CDR3 has 16 amino acids. CDR3 in amino acids: CASSLGGVLYDYEQYF. The CDR3 DNA reads as TGTGCCAGCAGCTTAGGCGGCGTACTATACGACTACGAGCAGTACTTC. The variable domain in full, completed from reference TRBV7-9 and TRBJ2-7, reads DTGVSQNPRHKITKRGQNVTFRCDPISEHNRLYWYRQTLGQGPEFLTYFQNEAQLEKSRLLSDRFSAERPKGSFSTLEIQRTEQGDSAMYLCASSLGGVLYDYEQYFGPGTRLTVT.

This clone was detected a few times. This sequence joins TRBV4-2 and TRBJ1-2, with D tentatively TRBD1 (5 bases). V dropped 3 bases and J dropped 0 bases, with 17 bases sitting between them. In germline, CDR1 is LGHNA, CDR2 YNFKEQ. This CDR3 region has 17 residues. The chain's CDR3 is CASSHTLGGAANYGYTF. CDR3 in DNA: TGTGCCAGCAGCCATACGTTGGGAGGGGCGGCTAACTATGGCTACACCTTC.

Here the CDR3 reads CAWSDTGLNTEAFF. CDR3 nucleotide sequence: TGTGCCTGGAGTGATACAGGTTTGAACACTGAAGCTTTCTTT. The rearrangement joins TRBV30 to TRBJ1-1, with D possibly TRBD1 on 5 matching bases. Per germline, CDR1 GTSNPN and CDR2 SVGIG (reference sequence). The CDR3 spans 14 residues. V was trimmed by 1 base and J by 0 bases, leaving 9 bases between them.

CDR3 loop: CASSFHPQDTQYF. In nucleotides, the CDR3 is TGTGCCAGCAGCTTCCACCCCCAGGATACGCAGTATTTT. The chain uses TRBV11-3 and TRBJ2-3; D uncertain. The CDR3 runs to 13 residues. V lost 3 bases and J lost 6, with 10 bases in between. In germline, CDR1 is SGHNT, CDR2 YENEEA. Filled out from reference TRBV11-3 and TRBJ2-3, the complete variable domain reads EAGVVQSPRYKIIEKKQPVAFWCNPISGHNTLYWYLQNLGQGPELLIRYENEEAVDDSQLPKDRFSAERLKGVDSTLKIQPAELGDSAVYLCASSFHPQDTQYFGPGTRLTVL.

In this sample, this clone turned up many times. The J gene is TRBJ2-5, the V gene TRBV15; 10 nucleotides line up with TRBD1. V shed 4 bases, J shed 4 bases, and the junction held 9 bases outside the gene matches. The CDR3 runs to 16 residues. In germline, CDR1 is LNHNV, CDR2 YYDKDF (reference sequence). This CDR3 is CATSNPWDRGGETQYF. CDR3 in DNA: TGTGCCACCAGCAACCCGTGGGACAGGGGAGGAGAGACCCAGTACTTC.

V usage is TRBV5-8 and J usage is TRBJ1-1; 7 nucleotides match TRBD1. The CDR3 runs 16 residues. Per germline, CDR1 SGHTS and CDR2 YDEGEE. V shed 6 bases and J 0 bases; nucleotides not matched to a gene: 11. CDR3 DNA: TGTGCCAGCACCAGGGACAGCTACAGAATGAACACTGAAGCTTTCTTT. It translates to CASTRDSYRMNTEAFF. Full variable domain (rest looked up from reference TRBV5-8 and TRBJ1-1): EAGVTQSPTHLIKTRGQQATLRCSPISGHTSVYWYQQALGLGLQFLLWYDEGEERNRGNFPPRFSGRQFPNYSSELNVNALELEDSALYLCASTRDSYRMNTEAFFGQGTRLTVV.

This chain links TRBV23-1 with TRBJ2-3; D remains unclear. TRBV23-1 is given ORF status, its function remaining uncertain. There are 14 residues in the CDR3. V lost 3 bases to trimming and J lost 5 bases, with 12 bases between them. CDR3 residues: CASSHLQNGDTQYF. CDR3 bases: TGCGCCAGCAGTCATTTGCAGAATGGAGATACGCAGTATTTT.

This clone was detected a few times. The chain has TRBV7-2 and TRBJ2-1, with TRBD2 matching over 12 bases. Per the germline V gene, CDR1 is SGHTA and CDR2 is FQGNSA. Trimming took 6 bases from V and 4 from J; bases not matched to a gene: 4. This CDR3 comprises 15 residues. The CDR3 DNA is TGTGCCAGCAGATACGGACTAGCGGGGTACAATGAGCAGTTCTTC. This codes for CASRYGLAGYNEQFF.

The chain employs TRBV19 and TRBJ1-1; 9 bases align to TRBD1. CDR1 and CDR2 from the germline V gene are LNHDA and SQIVND (reference sequence). The CDR3 contains 16 residues. With 7 bases clipped from V and 0 bases from J, the junction kept 9 bases outside the gene matches. The CDR3 loop reads CASTADRGLLNTEAFF. The CDR3 DNA reads as TGTGCCAGTACCGCGGACAGGGGCCTTTTGAACACTGAAGCTTTCTTT.

V and J are TRBV5-1 and TRBJ2-5; possibly TRBD2 for D (6 bases). V dropped 4 bases and J dropped 2 bases, with 18 bases sitting between them. The CDR3 extends over 16 amino acids. The V gene's germline CDR1 is SGHRS and CDR2 YFSETQ. The CDR3 DNA sequence: TGCGCCAGCAGCCCGAGGGCTTTAGCGGCACAAGAGACCCAGTACTTC. Translated: CASSPRALAAQETQYF.

The sample holds a few counts of this clone. V usage is TRBV2 and J usage is TRBJ1-1; D remains ambiguous. Germline V CDR1 and CDR2: SNHLY, FYNNEI. V shed 5 bases and J shed 0 bases, with 7 bases lying between them. The CDR3 is made up of 13 amino acids. CDR3 DNA: TGTGCCAGCAGTTACAGCCTGAACACTGAAGCTTTCTTT. It codes for CASSYSLNTEAFF.

The chain combines TRBV27 with TRBJ2-5, with D perhaps matching TRBD1 (8 bases). The CDR3 contains 15 residues. With 3 bases removed from V and 5 bases from J, the gap between germline ends came to 16 bases. Germline V lookup: CDR1 MNHEY, CDR2 SMNVEV (reference sequence). The CDR3 sequence: CASSFDRGGFETQYF. CDR3 DNA sequence: TGTGCCAGCAGTTTCGACAGGGGAGGGTTTGAGACCCAGTACTTC.

The chain has TRBV6-5 and TRBJ2-3, with a weak D call TRBD2 (6 bases). CDR3 length: 15 residues. With 8 bases removed from V and 3 bases from J, the gap between germline ends came to 18 bases. Germline V gives CDR1 MNHEY, CDR2 SVGAGI. CDR3 residues: CASLTRGFWTDTQYF. For the CDR3, the DNA is TGTGCCAGCCTTACTCGGGGGTTCTGGACAGATACGCAGTATTTT.

The chain recombines TRBV4-2 with TRBJ2-2, with D maybe TRBD1 (5 bases). This CDR3 spans 16 amino acids. V dropped 0 bases and J dropped 3 bases, with 11 bases sitting between them. Germline values: CDR1 LGHNA, CDR2 YNFKEQ. The CDR3, as DNA: TGTGCCAGCAGCCAAGAGAGAAGGGGTGACACCGGGGAGCTGTTTTTT. This sequence encodes CASSQERRGDTGELFF.